The present entry profiles one T cell receptor (beta chain) with its context. Its antigen is not yet known. No base quality information exists; no much larger clone differs at one position. Trimming costs V 1 base and J 0 bases, and their ends lie 16 bases apart. The CDR3 contains 16 residues, cysteine and phenylalanine counted. Only CDR3 DNA remains: 48 bases, in frame from the first base. Based on the germline V gene (reference sequence), the CDR1 and CDR2 sequences are GTSNPN and SVGIG. The reads were generated on an Illumina NovaSeq 6000. cDNA libraries for TCRalpha and TCRbeta were prepared by 5'RACE using constant-segment primers, with sample barcodes and unique molecular identifiers added. RNA was extracted from every sample with Trizol reagent. The libraries were amplified in two PCR steps, and the second step added a second sample barcode and Illumina TruSeq adapters. Libraries were sequenced on an Illumina NovaSeq with 2 x 150 bp paired-end reads. As for the authors' bioinformatics: Demultiplexing of reads and collapsing into UMI-guided consensus sequences were performed with migec v1.2.7. Using mixcr v2.1.11, UMI consensuses were aligned to TRA and TRB V and J templates and then assembled into clonotypes. A clonotype was counted as expanded or contracted only if both edgeR and NoisET called the change significant, with noise models trained on biological replicates. edgeR calls used a false discovery rate-adjusted p below 0.01 and a log2 fold-change threshold of 1. As an exploratory analysis of dynamics, PCA with hierarchical clustering was applied to max-normalized trajectories of the 1000 most abundant clonotypes. Each responding clone was given a CD4 or CD8 phenotype based on the CD4+ and CD8+ repertoires, which had been sequenced separately. TCRdb itself trimmed the public reads at Q25 with fastp, ran MiXCR and retained productive beta chains. CDR3 protein sequences are deduplicated, and each keeps its most common genes and DNA. These V and J calls originate from TCRdb's pipeline instead of the authors' own analysis. This sample holds around 140,000 distinct CDR3 sequences; around 27% were observed only once. Around a quarter of the sample is held by the ten biggest clonotypes.

PBMCs were isolated by Ficoll-Paque density gradient centrifugation. This record comes from a study of T-cell memory formation after mild COVID-19 (TCRdb year 2021). With respect to the entire study: TCR sequence clusters from the two donors were found to be largely donor specific. T-cell clones expanding and contracting after mild COVID-19 in a couple of donors were tracked by longitudinal TCRalpha and TCRbeta repertoire sequencing. Two young, previously healthy adult volunteers, one female and one male, were included in the cohort.

Results and caveats for the whole study, not just this receptor: The study included only a couple of mild cases, and larger cohorts that include severe cases with pre-infection samples were judged to be necessary. Contracting CD4+ clones appeared mostly in the CM and EM memory subsets, whereas CD8+ clones were enriched in EMRA. SARS-CoV-2 specificity was not confirmed for the second-wave clones peaking on day 37. Clones that contracted from day 15 to 85 showed balanced CD4/CD8 phenotypes, whereas a second wave of clones that expanded from day 15 to 37 leaned towards CD4+. Some responding clones were detected in pre-infection memory, suggesting pre-existing cross-reactive memory T cells joined the SARS-CoV-2 response.

The sequence derives from an adult woman who had mild COVID-19 (a few samples of this study predate the infection). The sample titles of this study are shuffled in the database, so cell type and time point are left out; the donor was told from shared clones. Material: PBMCs or a T cell subset sorted from them (not recorded which). This chain joins TRBV30 to TRBJ2-7; the D gene is perhaps TRBD1, on 5 matching bases. CDR3 protein: CAWSDPTDSFSYEQYF. DNA sequence: TGTGCCTGGAGTGACCCGACAGACAGCTTCTCCTACGAGCAGTACTTC.